The source of this T cell receptor beta chain is a study of blood T cell repertoires in COVID-19. Study context: The analysed material was cDNA or gDNA that came from T cells, B-cell-depleted T cells, or PBMCs.

Sequenced by immunoSEQ multiplex PCR; TCRdb stores in-frame clones only, minus some. Of 330,000 or so clones in the sample, about 90% are singletons; the top ten hold roughly 3%. The TCR originated in a woman aged 25 to 39 who had recovered from COVID-19. Specimen: PBMCs or T cells enriched from blood (not recorded which).

The CDR3: CASSSDRGSYNEQFF. In DNA form, the CDR3 reads TGTGCCAGCAGCTCCGACAGAGGCTCCTACAATGAGCAGTTCTTC. This sequence joins TRBV7-8 and TRBJ2-1, with D perhaps TRBD1 (5 bases). Trimming removed 4 bases from V and 0 bases from J, with 10 bases in between. This CDR3 contains 15 residues. CDR1 SGHVS and CDR2 FQNEAQ come from the germline V gene.